This T cell receptor (beta chain) was captured by sequencing in a study of vaccination effects on CD4 cells after COVID-19. Study in general: Post-vaccine draws lagged the second dose by a median of 72 days.

Assay used: immunoSEQ multiplex PCR; TCRdb lists only in-frame clones, some missing. This table has tens of thousands of clones, over 60% appearing once. This clone was seen a few times. Antigen unknown. The V end lost 7 bases, the J end lost 11 bases, and 23 bases lay between the germline ends. The CDR3 contains 14 residues. The germline gives CDR1 SNHLY, CDR2 FYNNEI. Study results and caveats: Researchers report that only 1 of 255 vaccine-induced clones in healthy vaccinees cross-reacted with common cold coronaviruses. At late timepoints after vaccination, vaccine- and infection-induced clones shrank markedly.

CD4+ T cells specific for antigen were expanded with viral peptide pools by the ViraFEST assay before sequencing. Between days 9 and 11 of culture, CD4+ T cells were separated out. Participants received two doses of either the BNT162b2 or mRNA-1273 vaccine. Peptides at about 10 ug/ml and IL-2 at around 9.3 IU/ml were added to fewer than 2.5 million PBMC per well. The sample was CD4+ T cells from PBMCs cultured with HCoV-OC43 spike peptides, taken after COVID-19 vaccination. Described subset: HCoV-OC43 spike overlapping peptide pool stimulation. The chain couples TRBV2 to TRBJ1-1; no definite D call. This receptor was taken from a human donor who received a COVID-19 vaccine. The CDR3 DNA reads as TGTGCCAGCACCGAACGGGAACCGTACACTGCGGCTTTCTTT. Its protein product is CASTEREPYTAAFF.